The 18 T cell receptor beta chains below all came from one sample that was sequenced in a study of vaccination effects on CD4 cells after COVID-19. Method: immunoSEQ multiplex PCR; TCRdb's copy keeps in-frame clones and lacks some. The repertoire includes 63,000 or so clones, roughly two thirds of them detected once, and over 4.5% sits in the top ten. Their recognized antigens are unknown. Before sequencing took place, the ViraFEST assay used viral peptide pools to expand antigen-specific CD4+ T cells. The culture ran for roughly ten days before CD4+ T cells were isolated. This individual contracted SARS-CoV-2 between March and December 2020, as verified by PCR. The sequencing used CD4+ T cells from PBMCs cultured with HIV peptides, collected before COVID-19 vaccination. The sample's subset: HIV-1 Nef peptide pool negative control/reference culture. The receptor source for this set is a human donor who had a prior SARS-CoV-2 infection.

CDR3 in DNA: TGTGCCAGCAGAGGACTAGCGGGATCGGTAACAGATACGCAGTATTTT. Its translation is CASRGLAGSVTDTQYF. The chain employs TRBV2 and TRBJ2-3, with 12 positions matching TRBD2. V trimming: 6 bases; J trimming: 3 bases; junction bases outside the gene matches: 7. Germline CDR1 is SNHLY and CDR2 is FYNNEI. This CDR3 contains 16 residues.

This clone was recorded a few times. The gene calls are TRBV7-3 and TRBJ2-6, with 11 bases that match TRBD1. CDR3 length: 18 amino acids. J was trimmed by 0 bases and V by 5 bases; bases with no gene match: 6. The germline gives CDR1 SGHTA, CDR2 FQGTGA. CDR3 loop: CASSLSGTGGSGANVLTF. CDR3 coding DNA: TGTGCCAGCAGCCTATCCGGGACAGGGGGCTCTGGGGCCAACGTCCTGACTTTC.

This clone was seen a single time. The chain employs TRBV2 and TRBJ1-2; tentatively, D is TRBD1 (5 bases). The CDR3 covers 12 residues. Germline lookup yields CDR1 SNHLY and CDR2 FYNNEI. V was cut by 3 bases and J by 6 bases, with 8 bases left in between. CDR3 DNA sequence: TGTGCCAGCAGTGAGGGGGGAGATGGCTACACCTTC. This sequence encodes CASSEGGDGYTF.

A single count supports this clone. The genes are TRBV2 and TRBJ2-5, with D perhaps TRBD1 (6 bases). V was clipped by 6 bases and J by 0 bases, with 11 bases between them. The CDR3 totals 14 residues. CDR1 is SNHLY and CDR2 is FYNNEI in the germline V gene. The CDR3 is CASRGATYQETQYF. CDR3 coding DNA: TGTGCCAGCAGGGGGGCAACGTACCAAGAGACCCAGTACTTC.

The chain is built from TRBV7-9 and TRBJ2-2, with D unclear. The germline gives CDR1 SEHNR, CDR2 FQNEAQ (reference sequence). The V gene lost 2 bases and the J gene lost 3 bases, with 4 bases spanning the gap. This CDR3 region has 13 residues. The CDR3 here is CASSLFDTGELFF. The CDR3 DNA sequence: TGTGCCAGCAGCTTATTCGACACCGGGGAGCTGTTTTTT.

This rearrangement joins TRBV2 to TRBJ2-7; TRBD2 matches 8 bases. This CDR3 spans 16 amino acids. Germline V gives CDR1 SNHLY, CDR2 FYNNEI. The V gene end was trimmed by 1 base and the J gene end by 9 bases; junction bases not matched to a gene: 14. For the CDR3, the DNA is TGTGCCAGCAGTGAAGGGATGGGGGCTAGCGGGCCCGGGCAGTACTTC. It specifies CASSEGMGASGPGQYF.

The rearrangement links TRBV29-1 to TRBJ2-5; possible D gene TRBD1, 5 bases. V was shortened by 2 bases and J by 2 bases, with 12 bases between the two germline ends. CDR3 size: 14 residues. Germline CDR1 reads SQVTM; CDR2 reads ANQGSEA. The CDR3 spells CSVELSTAQETQYF. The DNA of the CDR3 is TGCAGCGTTGAACTATCGACAGCACAAGAGACCCAGTACTTC.

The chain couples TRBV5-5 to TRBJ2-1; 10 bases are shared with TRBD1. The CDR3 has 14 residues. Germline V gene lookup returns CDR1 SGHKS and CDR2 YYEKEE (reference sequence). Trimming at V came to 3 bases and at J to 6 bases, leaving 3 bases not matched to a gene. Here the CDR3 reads CASSSRDRGNEQFF. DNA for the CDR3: TGTGCCAGCAGCTCCCGGGACAGGGGCAATGAGCAGTTCTTC.

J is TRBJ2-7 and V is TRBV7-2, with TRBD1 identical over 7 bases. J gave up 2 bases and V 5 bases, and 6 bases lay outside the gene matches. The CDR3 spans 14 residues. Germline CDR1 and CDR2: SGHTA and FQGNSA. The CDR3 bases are TGTGCCAGCAGCCCGCACAGGGGTCCCTACGAGCAGTACTTC. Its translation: CASSPHRGPYEQYF.

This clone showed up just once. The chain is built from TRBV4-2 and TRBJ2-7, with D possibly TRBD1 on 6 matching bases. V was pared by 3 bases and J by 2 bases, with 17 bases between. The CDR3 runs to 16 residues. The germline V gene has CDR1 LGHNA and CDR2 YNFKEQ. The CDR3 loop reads CASSHPSLQGPYEQYF. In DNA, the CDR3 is TGTGCCAGCAGCCACCCGTCGTTACAGGGTCCCTACGAGCAGTACTTC.

This CDR3 reads CASSPGPDTQYF. The CDR3 bases are TGTGCCAGCAGCCCCGGACCAGATACGCAGTATTTT. The chain recombines TRBV7-3 with TRBJ2-3; no clear D gene. Germline-derived CDR1 and CDR2 are SGHTA and FQGTGA. The CDR3 has 12 residues. The V gene lost 5 bases and the J gene lost 4 bases, with 7 bases spanning the gap.

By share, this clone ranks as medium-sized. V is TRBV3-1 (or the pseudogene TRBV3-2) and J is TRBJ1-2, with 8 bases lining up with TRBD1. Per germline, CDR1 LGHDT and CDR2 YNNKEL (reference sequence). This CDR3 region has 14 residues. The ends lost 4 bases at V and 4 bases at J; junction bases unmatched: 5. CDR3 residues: CASSRLTGGYGYTF. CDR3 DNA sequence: TGTGCCAGCAGCCGCCTTACAGGGGGCTATGGCTACACCTTC.

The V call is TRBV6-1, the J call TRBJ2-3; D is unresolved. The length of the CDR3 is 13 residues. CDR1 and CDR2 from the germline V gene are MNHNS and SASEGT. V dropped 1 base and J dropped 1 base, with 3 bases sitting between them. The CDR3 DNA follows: TGTGCCAGCAGTGAAGTGGGCACAGATACGCAGTATTTT. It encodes CASSEVGTDTQYF.

The CDR3 sequence: CSAEGLYEQYF. For the CDR3, the DNA is TGCAGTGCTGAGGGACTCTACGAGCAGTACTTC. This rearrangement joins TRBV20-1 to TRBJ2-7; D might be TRBD2 (6 bases). CDR3 length: 11 residues. CDR1 DFQATT and CDR2 SNEGSKA come from the germline V gene (reference sequence). V lost 5 bases, J lost 3 bases, and 8 bases lay in between.

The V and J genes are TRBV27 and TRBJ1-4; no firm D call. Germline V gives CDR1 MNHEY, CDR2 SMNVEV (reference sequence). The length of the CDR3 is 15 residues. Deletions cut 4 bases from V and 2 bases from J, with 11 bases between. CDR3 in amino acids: CASSSQWVTNEKLFF. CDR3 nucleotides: TGTGCCAGCAGTTCTCAGTGGGTGACTAATGAAAAACTGTTTTTT.

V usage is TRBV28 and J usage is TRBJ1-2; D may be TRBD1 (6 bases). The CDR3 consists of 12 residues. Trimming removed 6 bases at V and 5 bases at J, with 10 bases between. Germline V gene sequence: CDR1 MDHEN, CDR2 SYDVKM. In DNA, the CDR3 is TGTGCCAGCAGCATAACAGGGTATGGCTACACCTTC. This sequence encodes CASSITGYGYTF.

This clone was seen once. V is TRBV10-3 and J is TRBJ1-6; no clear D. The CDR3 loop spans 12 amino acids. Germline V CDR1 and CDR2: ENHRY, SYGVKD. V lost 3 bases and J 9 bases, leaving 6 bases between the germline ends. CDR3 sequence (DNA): TGTGCCATCAGTGATGGGTCTTCACCCCTCCACTTT. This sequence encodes CAISDGSSPLHF.

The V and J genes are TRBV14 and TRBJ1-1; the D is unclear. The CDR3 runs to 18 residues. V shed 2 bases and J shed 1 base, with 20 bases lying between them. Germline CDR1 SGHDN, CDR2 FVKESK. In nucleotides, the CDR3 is TGTGCCAGCAGCCAAATATCCAACCGGCCGCACTGGAACACTGAAGCTTTCTTT. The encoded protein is CASSQISNRPHWNTEAFF.